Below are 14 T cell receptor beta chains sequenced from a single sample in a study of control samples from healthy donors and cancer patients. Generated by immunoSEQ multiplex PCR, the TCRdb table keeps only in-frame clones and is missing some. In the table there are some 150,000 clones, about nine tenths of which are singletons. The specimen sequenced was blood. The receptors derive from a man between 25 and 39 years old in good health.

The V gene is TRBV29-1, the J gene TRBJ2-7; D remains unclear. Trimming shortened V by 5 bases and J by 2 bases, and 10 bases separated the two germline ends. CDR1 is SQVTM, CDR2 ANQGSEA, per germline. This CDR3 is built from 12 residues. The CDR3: CSVLSPAYEQYF. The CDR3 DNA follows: TGCAGCGTTCTTTCCCCTGCCTACGAGCAGTACTTC.

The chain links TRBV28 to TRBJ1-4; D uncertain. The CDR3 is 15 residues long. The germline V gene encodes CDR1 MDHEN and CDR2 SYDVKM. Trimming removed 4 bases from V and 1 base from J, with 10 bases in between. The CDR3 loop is CASSSPLGTNEKLFF. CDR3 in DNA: TGTGCCAGCAGTTCTCCATTAGGAACTAATGAAAAACTGTTTTTT.

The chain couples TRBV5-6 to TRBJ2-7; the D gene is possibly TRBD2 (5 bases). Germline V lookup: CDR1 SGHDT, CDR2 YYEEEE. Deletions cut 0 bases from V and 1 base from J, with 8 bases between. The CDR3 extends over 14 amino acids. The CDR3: CASSLGEGSYEQYF. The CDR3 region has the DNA TGTGCCAGCAGCTTGGGTGAGGGATCCTACGAGCAGTACTTC.

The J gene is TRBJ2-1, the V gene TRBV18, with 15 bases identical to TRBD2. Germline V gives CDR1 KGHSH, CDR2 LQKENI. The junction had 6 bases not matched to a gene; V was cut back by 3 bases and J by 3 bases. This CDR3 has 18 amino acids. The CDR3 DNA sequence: TGTGCCAGCTCACCCCGGACTAGCGGGGGGGCGAACTACAATGAGCAGTTCTTC. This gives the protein CASSPRTSGGANYNEQFF.

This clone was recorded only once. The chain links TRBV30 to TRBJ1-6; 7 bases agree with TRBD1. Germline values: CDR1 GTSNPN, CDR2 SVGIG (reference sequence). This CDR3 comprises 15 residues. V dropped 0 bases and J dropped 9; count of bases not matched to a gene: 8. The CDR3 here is CAWSVEGAVGSPLHF. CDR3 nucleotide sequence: TGTGCCTGGAGTGTAGAGGGGGCGGTCGGTTCACCCCTCCACTTT.

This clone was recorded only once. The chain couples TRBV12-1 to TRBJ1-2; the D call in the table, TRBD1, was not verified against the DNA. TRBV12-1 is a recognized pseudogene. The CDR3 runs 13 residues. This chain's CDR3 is CASSFGGAYGYTF. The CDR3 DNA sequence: TGTGCCAGCAGCTTTGGGGGCGCTTATGGCTACACCTTC.

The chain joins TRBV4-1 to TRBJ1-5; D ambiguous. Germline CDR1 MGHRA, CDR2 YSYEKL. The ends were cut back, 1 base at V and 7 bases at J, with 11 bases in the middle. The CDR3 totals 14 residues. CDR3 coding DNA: TGCGCCAGCAGCCAAGGACAATTAGCCCAGCCCCAGCATTTT. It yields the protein CASSQGQLAQPQHF.

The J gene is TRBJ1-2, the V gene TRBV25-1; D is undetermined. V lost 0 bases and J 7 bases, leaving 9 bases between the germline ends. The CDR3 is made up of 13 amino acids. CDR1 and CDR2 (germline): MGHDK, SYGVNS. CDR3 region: CASSEYSITGYTF. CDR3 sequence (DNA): TGTGCCAGCAGTGAATACTCCATAACTGGCTACACCTTC.

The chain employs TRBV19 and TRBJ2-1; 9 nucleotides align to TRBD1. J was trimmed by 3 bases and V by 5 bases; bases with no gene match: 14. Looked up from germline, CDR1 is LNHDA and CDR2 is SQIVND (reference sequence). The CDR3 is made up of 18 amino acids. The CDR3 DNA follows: TGTGCCAGTAGTGAGACAGGGGGACCTGGGTCCTACTACAATGAGCAGTTCTTC. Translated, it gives CASSETGGPGSYYNEQFF.

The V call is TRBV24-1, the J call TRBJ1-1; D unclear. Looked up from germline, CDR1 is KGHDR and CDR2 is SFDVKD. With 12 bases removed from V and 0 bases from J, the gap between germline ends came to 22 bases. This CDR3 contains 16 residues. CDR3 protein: CAPCGVAFSMNTEAFF. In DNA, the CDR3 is TGTGCCCCATGTGGTGTGGCATTTTCCATGAACACTGAAGCTTTCTTT.

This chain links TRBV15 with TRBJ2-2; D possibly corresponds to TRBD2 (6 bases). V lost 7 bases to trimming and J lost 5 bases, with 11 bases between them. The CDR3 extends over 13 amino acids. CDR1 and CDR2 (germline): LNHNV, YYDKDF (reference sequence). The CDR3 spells CATKLRGTGELFF. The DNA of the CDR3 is TGTGCCACCAAACTGCGGGGAACCGGGGAGCTGTTTTTT.

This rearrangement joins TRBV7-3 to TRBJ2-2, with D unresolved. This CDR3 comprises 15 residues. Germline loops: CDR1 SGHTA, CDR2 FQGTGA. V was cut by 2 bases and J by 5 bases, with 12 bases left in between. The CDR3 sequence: CASSLAGSSTGELFF. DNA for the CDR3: TGTGCCAGCAGCTTAGCCGGCAGTTCTACCGGGGAGCTGTTTTTT.

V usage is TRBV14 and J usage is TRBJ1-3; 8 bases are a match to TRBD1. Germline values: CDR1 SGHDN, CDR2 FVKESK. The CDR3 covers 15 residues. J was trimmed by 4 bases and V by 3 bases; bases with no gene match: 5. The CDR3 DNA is TGTGCCAGCAGCCACCGACAGGGGAGCGGAAACACCATATATTTT. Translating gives CASSHRQGSGNTIYF.

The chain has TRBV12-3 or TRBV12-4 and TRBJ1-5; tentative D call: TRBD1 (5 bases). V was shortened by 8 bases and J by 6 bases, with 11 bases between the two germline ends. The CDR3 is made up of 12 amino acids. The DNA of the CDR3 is TGTGCCAGCCAGCAGGGAAGTCAGCCCCAGCATTTT. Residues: CASQQGSQPQHF.